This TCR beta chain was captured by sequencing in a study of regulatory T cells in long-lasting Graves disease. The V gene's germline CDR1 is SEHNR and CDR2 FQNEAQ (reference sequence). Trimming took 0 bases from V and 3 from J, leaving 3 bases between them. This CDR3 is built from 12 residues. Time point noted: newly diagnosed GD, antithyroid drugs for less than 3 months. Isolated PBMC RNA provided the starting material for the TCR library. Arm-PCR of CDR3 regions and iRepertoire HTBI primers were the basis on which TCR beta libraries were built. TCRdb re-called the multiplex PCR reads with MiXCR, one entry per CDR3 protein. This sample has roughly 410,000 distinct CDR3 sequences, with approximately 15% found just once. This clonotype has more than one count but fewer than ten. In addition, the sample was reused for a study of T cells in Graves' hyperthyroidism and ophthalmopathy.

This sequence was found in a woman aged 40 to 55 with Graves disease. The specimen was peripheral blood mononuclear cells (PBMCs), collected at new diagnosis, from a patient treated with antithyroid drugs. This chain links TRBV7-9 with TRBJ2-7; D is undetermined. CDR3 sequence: CASSLAVYEQYF. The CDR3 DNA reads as TGTGCCAGCAGCTTAGCAGTCTACGAGCAGTACTTC.